A selection of T cell receptor beta chains follows, all from one sample in a study of early T cells in non-severe SARS-CoV-2 infection. MiXCR, applied by TCRdb to the 5' RACE reads, yields one record per CDR3 protein. The sample has nearly 95,000 distinct CDR3 sequences; 15% to 20% are singletons. Sequencing was performed on whole blood, taken at baseline. Receptors originate from an adult who was a healthcare worker with PCR-confirmed SARS-CoV-2 infection or an uninfected control (not recorded which). Each CDR3 is given with its conserved first and last residue. D genes are given only for firm matches. Some rows mark clone size as missing; the rest say once, few, many or name a class of expanded clone.

CDR3	DNA	D	V	J	size
CASSVGRVGNIQYF	TGTGCCAGCAGCGTCGGCAGGGTGGGAAACATTCAGTACTTC	.	TRBV7-9	TRBJ2-4	.
CSASGYGELFF	TGCAGTGCTAGTGGCTACGGGGAGCTGTTTTTT	.	TRBV20-1	TRBJ2-2	.
CASSSKGDIQYF	TGTGCCAGCAGCTCGAAGGGGGACATTCAGTACTTC	.	TRBV12-3/TRBV12-4	TRBJ2-4	few
CATSRGRGNWYEQYF	TGTGCCACCAGCAGAGGCAGGGGCAATTGGTACGAGCAGTACTTC	.	TRBV15	TRBJ2-7	.
CASSLGGVNGYTF	TGTGCCAGCAGCTTAGGAGGGGTAAATGGCTACACCTTC	.	TRBV5-8	TRBJ1-2	.
CASSPITTTQYF	TGTGCCAGCAGCCCGATTACTACTACGCAGTATTTT	.	TRBV14	TRBJ2-3	.
CAISDDRNQPQHF	TGTGCCATCAGTGATGACAGGAATCAGCCCCAGCATTTT	.	TRBV10-3	TRBJ1-5	few
CSAIMETQYF	TGCAGTGCTATTATGGAGACCCAGTACTTC	.	TRBV20-1	TRBJ2-5	.
CSARATSYEQYF	TGCAGTGCTAGGGCCACATCCTACGAGCAGTACTTC	.	TRBV20-1	TRBJ2-7	few
CATRPGQGAGGELFF	TGTGCCACCAGGCCGGGACAGGGGGCTGGCGGGGAGCTGTTTTTT	TRBD1	TRBV24-1	TRBJ2-2	few
CSGTGDDNTDTQYF	TGCAGCGGGACAGGGGACGATAACACAGATACGCAGTATTTT	TRBD1	TRBV29-1	TRBJ2-3	few
CASGTGLNTGELFF	TGTGCCAGCGGTACAGGGCTAAACACCGGGGAGCTGTTTTTT	.	TRBV6-2/TRBV6-3	TRBJ2-2	.
CAIRDSQETQYF	TGTGCCATCAGGGACAGTCAAGAGACCCAGTACTTC	.	TRBV10-3	TRBJ2-5	.
CASSLVSSSGHEQYF	TGTGCCAGCAGCTTAGTATCTAGCTCAGGCCACGAGCAGTACTTC	.	TRBV7-2	TRBJ2-7	many
CSAPMFVTDTQYF	TGCAGTGCTCCTATGTTTGTCACAGATACGCAGTATTTT	.	TRBV20-1	TRBJ2-3	.
CATSESGRKGSDTQYF	TGTGCCACCAGTGAGTCCGGACGGAAGGGGTCAGATACGCAGTATTTT	.	TRBV24-1	TRBJ2-3	.
CASSPFGGGGFDEQFF	TGTGCCAGCAGCCCCTTTGGGGGAGGGGGTTTTGATGAGCAGTTCTTC	.	TRBV11-2	TRBJ2-1	few
CASSTQNEQYF	TGCGCCAGCAGCACGCAGAACGAGCAGTACTTC	.	TRBV5-1	TRBJ2-7	.
CASSLGPRTDTQYF	TGTGCCAGCAGCTTAGGTCCTAGAACAGATACGCAGTATTTT	.	TRBV7-9	TRBJ2-3	few
CASSQDWRTGGAKIGYTF	TGTGCCAGCAGCCAAGATTGGCGGACAGGGGGCGCAAAAATTGGCTACACCTTC	TRBD1	TRBV14	TRBJ1-2	.
CASSDRETQYF	TGCGCCAGCAGTGACCGTGAGACCCAGTACTTC	.	TRBV10-2	TRBJ2-5	.
CSARGAGYLPNTGELFF	TGCAGTGCCAGAGGGGCGGGATATTTACCCAACACCGGGGAGCTGTTTTTT	.	TRBV20-1	TRBJ2-2	.
CASSMIAGDTQYF	TGTGCCAGCAGTATGATAGCGGGAGATACGCAGTATTTT	TRBD2	TRBV6-5	TRBJ2-3	many
CASSRRTRSTDTQYF	TGTGCCAGCAGCCGAAGGACGCGGAGCACAGATACGCAGTATTTT	.	TRBV7-2	TRBJ2-3	.
CASSEWSGTYNEQFF	TGTGCCAGCAGTGAATGGAGCGGGACATACAATGAGCAGTTCTTC	.	TRBV25-1	TRBJ2-1	.
CASSYNRLAGINEQFF	TGTGCCAGCAGTTACAATAGGCTAGCGGGGATCAATGAGCAGTTCTTC	TRBD2	TRBV6-2/TRBV6-3	TRBJ2-1	.
CATRPAGIKTQYF	TGTGCCACACGACCGGCGGGGATTAAGACCCAGTACTTC	.	TRBV6-1	TRBJ2-5	.
CASSFGGVLRRTQYF	TGTGCCAGCAGTTTTGGGGGGGTTTTACGCCGAACCCAGTACTTC	TRBD2	TRBV28	TRBJ2-5	.
CSARDPGGTQYF	TGCAGTGCTAGAGATCCGGGTGGTACGCAGTATTTT	.	TRBV20-1	TRBJ2-3	few
CSARGASNQPQHF	TGCAGTGCTAGAGGGGCCTCCAATCAGCCCCAGCATTTT	.	TRBV20-1	TRBJ1-5	.
CSVENGLAGEYWQFF	TGCAGTGTTGAAAACGGACTAGCGGGAGAGTATTGGCAGTTCTTC	TRBD2	TRBV20-1	TRBJ2-1	few
CASSQEGGLAGTTDTQYF	TGTGCCAGCAGCCAAGAAGGAGGACTAGCGGGGACCACAGATACGCAGTATTTT	TRBD2	TRBV3-1	TRBJ2-3	.
CASSLRWQGSLSAKNIQYF	TGTGCCAGCAGTTTAAGGTGGCAGGGGTCCCTCTCAGCCAAAAACATTCAGTACTTC	.	TRBV27	TRBJ2-4	.
CASSGDRGSPDTQYF	TGTGCCAGCAGCGGGGACAGGGGGTCTCCAGATACGCAGTATTTT	TRBD1	TRBV6-5	TRBJ2-3	.
CASSQATVGDYEQYF	TGCGCCAGCAGCCAGGCGACAGTAGGAGATTACGAGCAGTACTTC	.	TRBV4-1	TRBJ2-7	.
CASSFDSPYNEQFF	TGCGCCAGCAGCTTTGACAGTCCCTACAATGAGCAGTTCTTC	.	TRBV5-1	TRBJ2-1	.
CASSPNPTGGNGEAFF	TGTGCCAGCAGCCCAAACCCGACAGGGGGAAATGGTGAAGCTTTCTTT	TRBD1	TRBV7-8	TRBJ1-1	few
CAVQTSGAYEQYF	TGTGCCGTCCAGACTAGCGGGGCCTACGAGCAGTACTTC	TRBD2	TRBV28	TRBJ2-7	many
CASSPPGGNEQFF	TGTGCCAGCTCACCACCGGGCGGTAATGAGCAGTTCTTC	.	TRBV18	TRBJ2-1	few
CASRLVGPSDTQYF	TGTGCCAGCAGACTAGTAGGTCCCTCGGATACGCAGTATTTT	.	TRBV12-3/TRBV12-4	TRBJ2-3	many
CATSRDQEDTQYF	TGTGCCACCAGCAGAGATCAGGAAGATACGCAGTATTTT	.	TRBV15	TRBJ2-3	.
CASSLIETQYF	TGTGCCAGCAGTTTAATTGAGACCCAGTACTTC	.	TRBV28	TRBJ2-5	.
CASSTTSGTDTQYF	TGTGCCAGTAGCACTACTAGCGGAACAGATACGCAGTATTTT	TRBD2	TRBV19	TRBJ2-3	many
CASSLRALRETQYF	TGTGCCAGCAGCTTACGAGCTCTGCGAGAGACCCAGTACTTC	.	TRBV5-4	TRBJ2-5	few
CASSSDRGSYEQYF	TGCGCCAGCAGCTCGGACAGGGGTTCCTACGAGCAGTACTTC	TRBD1	TRBV5-1	TRBJ2-7	few
CASSAGGLGEQYF	TGTGCCAGCAGTGCGGGAGGGCTGGGCGAGCAGTACTTC	TRBD2	TRBV2	TRBJ2-7	few
CASKWSGQLNKGGKETQYF	TGTGCCAGCAAATGGTCGGGACAGCTAAACAAAGGAGGCAAAGAGACCCAGTACTTC	TRBD1	TRBV6-1	TRBJ2-5	.
CSAWTRAKNIQYF	TGCAGTGCTTGGACCCGAGCCAAAAACATTCAGTACTTC	.	TRBV20-1	TRBJ2-4	few
CSATPGQRETQYF	TGCAGTGCTACTCCGGGACAGCGAGAGACCCAGTACTTC	TRBD1	TRBV20-1	TRBJ2-5	.
CASSLERGLYEQYF	TGTGCCAGCAGTTTAGAGAGGGGTCTCTACGAGCAGTACTTC	.	TRBV12-3/TRBV12-4	TRBJ2-7	.
CASSWTAGTNTGELFF	TGTGCCAGCAGTTGGACGGCGGGTACAAACACCGGGGAGCTGTTTTTT	.	TRBV6-5	TRBJ2-2	few
CASRIAGLYEQYF	TGTGCCAGCAGAATAGCGGGACTCTACGAGCAGTACTTC	TRBD2	TRBV6-2/TRBV6-3	TRBJ2-7	few
CASSVFRTGETYNEQFF	TGTGCCAGCAGTGTATTTCGGACAGGGGAGACCTACAATGAGCAGTTCTTC	TRBD1	TRBV6-1	TRBJ2-1	few
CASRGQGNQPQHF	TGTGCCAGCAGGGGACAGGGCAATCAGCCCCAGCATTTT	TRBD1	TRBV12-3/TRBV12-4	TRBJ1-5	many